One T cell receptor (beta chain) is described in this entry. This entry comes from a study of Graves' ophthalmopathy and Graves' hyperthyroidism. Scientists amplified the TCR beta CDR3 regions from RNA transcripts. HTBI primers served in a first-round RT-PCR, which a second-round multiplex PCR followed. MiXCR, applied by TCRdb to the multiplex PCR reads, yields one record per CDR3 protein. The sample carries around 660,000 distinct CDR3 sequences, 35% to 45% recorded once. The V gene end was trimmed by 6 bases and the J gene end by 3 bases; junction bases not matched to a gene: 3. The CDR3 length is 16 residues. Looked up from germline, CDR1 is MRHNA and CDR2 is SNTAGT.

V gene TRBV6-4 combines with J gene TRBJ2-2; 14 bases map to TRBD2. Sequencing was performed on peripheral blood. The TCR was taken from an adult man with Graves' ophthalmopathy. CDR3 sequence reads: CASRPGLAGDTGELFF. The CDR3 nucleotides are TGTGCCAGCAGGCCGGGACTAGCGGGGGACACCGGGGAGCTGTTTTTT.